This TCR beta chain was recovered during a study of T cell responses to AZD1222 COVID-19 vaccine. Regarding the study as a whole: There were repertoire samples only from the period after the peak T cell response.

This clone has a single count. What it binds is not known. Method: immunoSEQ multiplex PCR; TCRdb's copy keeps in-frame clones and lacks some. The sample carries fewer than 100,000 clones, around 90% recorded once. Germline CDR1 is MNHEY and CDR2 is SVGAGI. V lost 6 bases to trimming and J lost 0 bases; unmatched junction nucleotides: 3. The CDR3 covers 15 residues. The sequence was obtained from an adult who received the AZD1222 COVID-19 vaccine. The sequences come from peripheral blood, collected 28 days after the second AZD1222 dose. V usage is TRBV6-5 and J usage is TRBJ2-2; 8 nucleotides align to TRBD1. For the CDR3, the DNA is TGTGCCAGCAGACCGGGACAGGCGAACACCGGGGAGCTGTTTTTT. This translates into CASRPGQANTGELFF.